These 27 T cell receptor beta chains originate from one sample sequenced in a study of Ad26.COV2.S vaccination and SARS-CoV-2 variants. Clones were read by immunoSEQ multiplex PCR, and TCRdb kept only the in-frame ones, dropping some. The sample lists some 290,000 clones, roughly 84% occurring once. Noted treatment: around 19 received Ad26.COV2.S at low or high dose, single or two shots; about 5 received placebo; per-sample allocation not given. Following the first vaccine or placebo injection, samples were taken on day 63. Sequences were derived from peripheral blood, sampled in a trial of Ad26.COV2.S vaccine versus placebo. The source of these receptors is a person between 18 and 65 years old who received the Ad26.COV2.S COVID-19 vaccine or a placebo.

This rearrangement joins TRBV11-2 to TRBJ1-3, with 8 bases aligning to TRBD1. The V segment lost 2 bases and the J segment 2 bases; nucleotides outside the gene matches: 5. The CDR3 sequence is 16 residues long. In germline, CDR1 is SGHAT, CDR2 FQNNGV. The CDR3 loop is CASSLTTGVAGNTIYF. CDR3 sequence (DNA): TGTGCCAGCAGCTTAACGACAGGGGTGGCTGGAAACACCATATATTTT.

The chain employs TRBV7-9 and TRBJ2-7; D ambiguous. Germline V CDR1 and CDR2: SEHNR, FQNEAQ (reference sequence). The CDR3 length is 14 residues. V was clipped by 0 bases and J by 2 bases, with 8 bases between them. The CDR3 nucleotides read TGTGCCAGCAGCTTAGCACAGAACACCTACGAGCAGTACTTC. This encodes CASSLAQNTYEQYF.

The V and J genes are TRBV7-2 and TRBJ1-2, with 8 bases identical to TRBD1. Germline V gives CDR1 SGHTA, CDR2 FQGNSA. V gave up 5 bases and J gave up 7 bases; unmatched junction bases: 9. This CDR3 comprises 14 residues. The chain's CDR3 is CASSILQGDGGYTF. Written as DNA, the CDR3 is TGTGCCAGCAGCATCCTACAGGGGGATGGTGGCTACACCTTC.

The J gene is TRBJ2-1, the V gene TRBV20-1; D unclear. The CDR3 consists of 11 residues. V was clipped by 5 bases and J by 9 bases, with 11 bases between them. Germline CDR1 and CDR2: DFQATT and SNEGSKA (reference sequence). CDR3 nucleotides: TGCAGTGCTGCGTCCCCGATTGAGCAGTTCTTC. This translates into CSAASPIEQFF.

The CDR3 here is CASSPMRDRAYEQYF. CDR3 bases: TGTGCCAGCAGCCCGATGAGGGACAGGGCGTACGAGCAGTACTTC. The chain recombines TRBV9 with TRBJ2-7, with 9 nucleotides matching TRBD1. With V trimmed by 4 bases and J by 4 bases, 9 bases remained unmatched. This CDR3 region has 15 residues. Germline loops: CDR1 SGDLS, CDR2 YYNGEE.

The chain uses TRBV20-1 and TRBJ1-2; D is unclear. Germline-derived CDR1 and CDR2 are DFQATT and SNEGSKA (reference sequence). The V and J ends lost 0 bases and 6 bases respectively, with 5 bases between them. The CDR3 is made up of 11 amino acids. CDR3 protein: CSARDRDGYTF. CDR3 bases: TGCAGTGCTAGAGATAGGGATGGCTACACCTTC.

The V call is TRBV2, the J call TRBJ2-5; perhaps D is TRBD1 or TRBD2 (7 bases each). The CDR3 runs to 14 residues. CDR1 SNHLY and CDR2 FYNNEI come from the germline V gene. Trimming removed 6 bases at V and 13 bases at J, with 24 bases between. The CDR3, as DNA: TGTGCCAGCAGCGGAGGGGGCGGGGGCCCGCACCCGTACTTC. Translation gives CASSGGGGGPHPYF.

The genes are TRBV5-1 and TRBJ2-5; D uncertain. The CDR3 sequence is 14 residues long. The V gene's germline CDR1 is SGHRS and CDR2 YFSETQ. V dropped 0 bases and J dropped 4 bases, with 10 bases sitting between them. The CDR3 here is CASSLAMFGETQYF. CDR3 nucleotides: TGCGCCAGCAGCTTGGCTATGTTTGGAGAGACCCAGTACTTC.

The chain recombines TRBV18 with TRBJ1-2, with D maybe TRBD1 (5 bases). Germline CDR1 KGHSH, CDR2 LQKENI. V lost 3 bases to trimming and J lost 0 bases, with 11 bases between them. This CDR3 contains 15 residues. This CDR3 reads CASSPLDSANYGYTF. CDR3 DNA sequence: TGTGCCAGCTCACCTCTCGACAGTGCTAACTATGGCTACACCTTC.

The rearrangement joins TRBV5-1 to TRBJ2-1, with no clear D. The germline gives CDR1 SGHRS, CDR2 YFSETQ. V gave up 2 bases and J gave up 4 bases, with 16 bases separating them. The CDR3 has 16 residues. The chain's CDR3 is CASSLLYSETYNEQFF. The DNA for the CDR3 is TGCGCCAGCAGCTTACTGTATTCAGAGACTTACAATGAGCAGTTCTTC.

CDR3 DNA sequence: TGTGCCAGCATTAACATGAACACTGAAGCTTTCTTT. Encoded protein: CASINMNTEAFF. The chain employs TRBV6-6 and TRBJ1-1; unclear D gene. Germline CDR1 is MNHNY and CDR2 is SVGAGI (reference sequence). V gave up 7 bases and J gave up 0 bases, with 6 bases separating them. There are 12 residues in the CDR3.

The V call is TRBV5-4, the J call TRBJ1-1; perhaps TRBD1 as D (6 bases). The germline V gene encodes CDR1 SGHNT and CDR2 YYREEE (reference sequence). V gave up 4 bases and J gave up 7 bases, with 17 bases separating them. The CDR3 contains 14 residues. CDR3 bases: TGTGCCAGCAGCCCAACAGGGAGGTCAGGTGAAGCTTTCTTT. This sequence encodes CASSPTGRSGEAFF. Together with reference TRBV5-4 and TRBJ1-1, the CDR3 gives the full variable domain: ETGVTQSPTHLIKTRGQQVTLRCSSQSGHNTVSWYQQALGQGPQFIFQYYREEENGRGNFPPRFSGLQFPNYSSELNVNALELDDSALYLCASSPTGRSGEAFFGQGTRLTVV.

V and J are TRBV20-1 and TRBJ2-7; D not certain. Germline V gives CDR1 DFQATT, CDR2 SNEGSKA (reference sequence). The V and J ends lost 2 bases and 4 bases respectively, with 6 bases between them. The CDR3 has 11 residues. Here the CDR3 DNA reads TGCAGTGCTAGATCGGATTACGAGCAGTACTTC. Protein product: CSARSDYEQYF.

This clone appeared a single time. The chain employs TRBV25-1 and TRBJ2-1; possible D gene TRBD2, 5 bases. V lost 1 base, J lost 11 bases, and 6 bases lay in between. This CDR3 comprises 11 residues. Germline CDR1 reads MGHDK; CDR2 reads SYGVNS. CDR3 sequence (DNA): TGTGCCAGCAGTGAATGGGAGAAGCAGTTCTTC. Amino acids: CASSEWEKQFF.

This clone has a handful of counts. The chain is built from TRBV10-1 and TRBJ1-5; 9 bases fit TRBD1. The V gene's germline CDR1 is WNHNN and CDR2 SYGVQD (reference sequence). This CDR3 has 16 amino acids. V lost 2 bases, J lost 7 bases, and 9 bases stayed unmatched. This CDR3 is CASSEIRTGVRQPQHF. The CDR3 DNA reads TGCGCCAGCAGTGAGATAAGGACAGGGGTAAGACAGCCCCAGCATTTT.

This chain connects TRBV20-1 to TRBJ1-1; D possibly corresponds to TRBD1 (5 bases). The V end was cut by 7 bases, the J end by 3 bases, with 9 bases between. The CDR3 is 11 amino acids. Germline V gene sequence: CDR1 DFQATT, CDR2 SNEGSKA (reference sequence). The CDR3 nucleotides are TGCAGTGTATGGGGGGACACTGAAGCTTTCTTT. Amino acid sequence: CSVWGDTEAFF.

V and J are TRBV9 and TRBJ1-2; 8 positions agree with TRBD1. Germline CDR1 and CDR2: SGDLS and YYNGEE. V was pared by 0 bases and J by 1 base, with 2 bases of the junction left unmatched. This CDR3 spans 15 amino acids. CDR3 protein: CASSVETGVNYGYTF. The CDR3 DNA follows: TGTGCCAGCAGCGTAGAGACAGGGGTTAACTATGGCTACACCTTC. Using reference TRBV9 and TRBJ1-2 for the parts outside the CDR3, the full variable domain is DSGVTQTPKHLITATGQRVTLRCSPRSGDLSVYWYQQSLDQGLQFLIQYYNGEERAKGNILERFSAQQFPDLHSELNLSSLELGDSALYFCASSVETGVNYGYTFGSGTRLTVV.

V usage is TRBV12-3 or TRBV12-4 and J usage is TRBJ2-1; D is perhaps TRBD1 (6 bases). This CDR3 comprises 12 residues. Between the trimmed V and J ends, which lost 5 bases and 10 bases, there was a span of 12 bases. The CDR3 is CASSGTRGEQFF. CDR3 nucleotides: TGTGCCAGCAGTGGGACACGGGGAGAGCAGTTCTTC.

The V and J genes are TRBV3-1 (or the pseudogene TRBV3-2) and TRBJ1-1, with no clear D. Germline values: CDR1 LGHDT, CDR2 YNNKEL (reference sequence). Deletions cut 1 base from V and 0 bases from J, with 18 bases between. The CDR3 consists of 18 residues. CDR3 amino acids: CASSQVLRSDGLNTEAFF. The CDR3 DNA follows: TGTGCCAGCAGCCAAGTCCTGAGATCAGATGGGTTGAACACTGAAGCTTTCTTT.

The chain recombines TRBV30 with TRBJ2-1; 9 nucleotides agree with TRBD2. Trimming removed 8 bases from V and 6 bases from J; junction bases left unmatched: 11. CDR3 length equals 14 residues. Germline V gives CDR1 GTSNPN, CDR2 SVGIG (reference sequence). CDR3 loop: CAQHSGGLFNEQFF. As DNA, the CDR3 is TGTGCCCAACATAGCGGGGGCCTCTTCAATGAGCAGTTCTTC.

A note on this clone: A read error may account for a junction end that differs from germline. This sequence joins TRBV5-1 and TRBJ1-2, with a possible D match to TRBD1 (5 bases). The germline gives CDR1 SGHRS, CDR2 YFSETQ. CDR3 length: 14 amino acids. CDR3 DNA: TGCGCCAGCAGTTTGGGGCGCGGGAGCTATGGCTACACCTTC. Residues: CASSLGRGSYGYTF.

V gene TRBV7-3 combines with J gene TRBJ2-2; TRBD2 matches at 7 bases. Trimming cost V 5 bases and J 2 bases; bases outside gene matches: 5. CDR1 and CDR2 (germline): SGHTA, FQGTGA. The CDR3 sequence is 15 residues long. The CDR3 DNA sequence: TGTGCCAGCAGCACGGGGGGTAGCAACACCGGGGAGCTGTTTTTT. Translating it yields CASSTGGSNTGELFF. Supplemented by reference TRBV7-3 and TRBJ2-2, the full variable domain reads GAGVSQTPSNKVTEKGKYVELRCDPISGHTALYWYRQSLGQGPEFLIYFQGTGAADDSGLPNDRFFAVRPEGSVSTLKIQRTERGDSAVYLCASSTGGSNTGELFFGEGSRLTVL.

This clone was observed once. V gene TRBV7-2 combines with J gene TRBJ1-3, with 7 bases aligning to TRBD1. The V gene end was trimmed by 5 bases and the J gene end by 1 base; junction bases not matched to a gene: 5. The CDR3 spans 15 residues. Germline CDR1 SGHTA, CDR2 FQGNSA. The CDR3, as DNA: TGTGCCAGCAGCCGGGACAGCCCTTCTGGAAACACCATATATTTT. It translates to CASSRDSPSGNTIYF.

CDR3 sequence (DNA): TGTGCCAGCCGGCGGGGAAGGAACACCGGGGAGCTGTTTTTT. Protein sequence: CASRRGRNTGELFF. The rearrangement joins TRBV5-6 to TRBJ2-2; D perhaps matches TRBD2 (6 bases). Deletions cut 7 bases from V and 1 base from J, with 11 bases between. The CDR3 runs 14 residues. Germline V gene data show CDR1 as SGHDT and CDR2 as YYEEEE.

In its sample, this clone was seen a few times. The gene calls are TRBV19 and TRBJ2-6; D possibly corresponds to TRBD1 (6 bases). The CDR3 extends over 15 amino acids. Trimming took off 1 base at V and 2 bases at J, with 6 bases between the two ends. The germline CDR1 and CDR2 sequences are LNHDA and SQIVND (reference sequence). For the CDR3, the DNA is TGTGCCAGTAGTATAGCAGGGGCTGGGGCCAACGTCCTGACTTTC. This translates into CASSIAGAGANVLTF. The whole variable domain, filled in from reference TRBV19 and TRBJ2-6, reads DGGITQSPKYLFRKEGQNVTLSCEQNLNHDAMYWYRQDPGQGLRLIYYSQIVNDFQKGDIAEGYSVSREKKESFPLTVTSAQKNPTAFYLCASSIAGAGANVLTFGAGSRLTVL.

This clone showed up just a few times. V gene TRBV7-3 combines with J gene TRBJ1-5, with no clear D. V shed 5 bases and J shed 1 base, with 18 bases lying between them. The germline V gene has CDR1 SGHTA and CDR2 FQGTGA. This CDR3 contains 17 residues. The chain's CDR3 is CASSPIGISWSNQPQHF. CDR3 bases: TGTGCCAGCAGCCCGATTGGGATCAGTTGGAGCAATCAGCCCCAGCATTTT. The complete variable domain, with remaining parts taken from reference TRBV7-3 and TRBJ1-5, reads GAGVSQTPSNKVTEKGKYVELRCDPISGHTALYWYRQSLGQGPEFLIYFQGTGAADDSGLPNDRFFAVRPEGSVSTLKIQRTERGDSAVYLCASSPIGISWSNQPQHFGDGTRLSIL.

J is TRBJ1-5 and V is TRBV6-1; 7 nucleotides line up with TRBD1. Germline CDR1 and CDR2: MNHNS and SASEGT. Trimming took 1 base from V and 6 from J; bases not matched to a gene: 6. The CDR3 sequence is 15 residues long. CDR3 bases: TGTGCCAGCAGTGAAGAGGGGGCTCAGCGTCAGCCCCAGCATTTT. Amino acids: CASSEEGAQRQPQHF.